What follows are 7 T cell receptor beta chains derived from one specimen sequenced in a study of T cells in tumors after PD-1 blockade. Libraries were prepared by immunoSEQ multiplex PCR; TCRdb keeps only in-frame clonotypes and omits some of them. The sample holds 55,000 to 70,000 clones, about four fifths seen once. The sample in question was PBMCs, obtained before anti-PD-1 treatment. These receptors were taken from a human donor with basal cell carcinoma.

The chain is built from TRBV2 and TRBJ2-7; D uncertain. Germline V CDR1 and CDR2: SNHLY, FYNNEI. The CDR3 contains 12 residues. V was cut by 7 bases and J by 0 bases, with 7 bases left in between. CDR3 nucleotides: TGTGCCAGCAAGAGATTCTCCTACGAGCAGTACTTC. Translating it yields CASKRFSYEQYF.

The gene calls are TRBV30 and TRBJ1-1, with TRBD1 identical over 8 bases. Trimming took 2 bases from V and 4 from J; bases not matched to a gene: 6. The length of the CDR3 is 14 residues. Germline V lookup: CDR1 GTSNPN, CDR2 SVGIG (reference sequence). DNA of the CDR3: TGTGCCTGGAGTCGGACAGGGAGAAGCACTGAAGCTTTCTTT. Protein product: CAWSRTGRSTEAFF.

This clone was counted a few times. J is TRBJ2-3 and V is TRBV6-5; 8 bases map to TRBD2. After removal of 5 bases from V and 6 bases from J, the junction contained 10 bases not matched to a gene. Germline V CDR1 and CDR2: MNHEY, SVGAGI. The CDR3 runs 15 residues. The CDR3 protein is CASSPPGGAGDTQYF. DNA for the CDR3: TGTGCCAGCAGTCCCCCCGGGGGGGCAGGTGATACGCAGTATTTT.

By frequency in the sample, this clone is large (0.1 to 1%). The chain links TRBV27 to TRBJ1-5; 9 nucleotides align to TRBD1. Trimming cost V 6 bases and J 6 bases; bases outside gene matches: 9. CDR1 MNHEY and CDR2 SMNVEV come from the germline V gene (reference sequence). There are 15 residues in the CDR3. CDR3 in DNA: TGTGCCAGCAGCATAACAGGGGGCGGAGGTCAGCCCCAGCATTTT. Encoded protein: CASSITGGGGQPQHF.

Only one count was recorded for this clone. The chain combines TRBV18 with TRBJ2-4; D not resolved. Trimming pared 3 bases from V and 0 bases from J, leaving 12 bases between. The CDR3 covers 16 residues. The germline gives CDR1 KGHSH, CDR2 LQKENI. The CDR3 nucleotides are TGTGCCAGCTCACCTTCGGACGGGTTAGCCAAAAACATTCAGTACTTC. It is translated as CASSPSDGLAKNIQYF.

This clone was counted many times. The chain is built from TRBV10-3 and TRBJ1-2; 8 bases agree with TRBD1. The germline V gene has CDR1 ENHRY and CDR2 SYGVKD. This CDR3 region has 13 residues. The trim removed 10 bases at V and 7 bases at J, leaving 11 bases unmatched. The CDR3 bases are TGTGCCACAGCGACAGGGGAAAATCTTGGCTACACCTTC. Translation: CATATGENLGYTF.

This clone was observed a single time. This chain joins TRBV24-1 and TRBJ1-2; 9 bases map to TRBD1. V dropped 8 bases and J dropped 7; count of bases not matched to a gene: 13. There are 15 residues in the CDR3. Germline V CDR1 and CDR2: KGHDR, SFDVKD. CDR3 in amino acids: CATIRRPGQGSGYTF. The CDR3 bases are TGTGCCACCATTCGACGTCCGGGACAGGGTAGTGGCTACACCTTC.